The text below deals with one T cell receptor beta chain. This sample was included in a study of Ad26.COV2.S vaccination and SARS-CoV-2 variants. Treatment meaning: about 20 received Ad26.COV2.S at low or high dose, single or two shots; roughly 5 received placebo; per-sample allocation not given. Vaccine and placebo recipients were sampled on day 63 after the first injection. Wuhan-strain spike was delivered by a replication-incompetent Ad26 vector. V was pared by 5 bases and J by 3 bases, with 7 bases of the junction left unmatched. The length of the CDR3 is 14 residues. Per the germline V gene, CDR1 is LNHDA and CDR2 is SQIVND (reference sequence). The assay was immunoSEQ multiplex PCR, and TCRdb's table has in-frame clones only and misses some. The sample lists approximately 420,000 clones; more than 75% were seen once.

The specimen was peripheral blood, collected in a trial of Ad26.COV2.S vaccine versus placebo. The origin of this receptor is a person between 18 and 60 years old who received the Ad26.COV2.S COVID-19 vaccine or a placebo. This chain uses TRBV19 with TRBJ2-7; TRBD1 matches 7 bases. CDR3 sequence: CASSGQGDYYEQYF. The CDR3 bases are TGTGCCAGTAGTGGGCAGGGGGATTACTACGAGCAGTACTTC. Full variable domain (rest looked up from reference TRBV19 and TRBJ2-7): DGGITQSPKYLFRKEGQNVTLSCEQNLNHDAMYWYRQDPGQGLRLIYYSQIVNDFQKGDIAEGYSVSREKKESFPLTVTSAQKNPTAFYLCASSGQGDYYEQYFGPGTRLTVT.